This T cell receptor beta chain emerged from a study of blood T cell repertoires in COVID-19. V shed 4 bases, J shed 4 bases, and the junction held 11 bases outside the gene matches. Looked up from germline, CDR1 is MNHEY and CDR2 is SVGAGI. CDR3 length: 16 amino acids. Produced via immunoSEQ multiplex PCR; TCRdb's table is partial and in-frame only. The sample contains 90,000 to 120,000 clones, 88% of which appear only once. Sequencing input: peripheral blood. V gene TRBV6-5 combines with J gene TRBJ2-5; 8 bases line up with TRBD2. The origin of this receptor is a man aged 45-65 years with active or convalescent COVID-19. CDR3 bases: TGTGCCAGCAGTTTAGAGGCGGCGGGAGGAGGAGAGACCCAGTACTTC. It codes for CASSLEAAGGGETQYF.